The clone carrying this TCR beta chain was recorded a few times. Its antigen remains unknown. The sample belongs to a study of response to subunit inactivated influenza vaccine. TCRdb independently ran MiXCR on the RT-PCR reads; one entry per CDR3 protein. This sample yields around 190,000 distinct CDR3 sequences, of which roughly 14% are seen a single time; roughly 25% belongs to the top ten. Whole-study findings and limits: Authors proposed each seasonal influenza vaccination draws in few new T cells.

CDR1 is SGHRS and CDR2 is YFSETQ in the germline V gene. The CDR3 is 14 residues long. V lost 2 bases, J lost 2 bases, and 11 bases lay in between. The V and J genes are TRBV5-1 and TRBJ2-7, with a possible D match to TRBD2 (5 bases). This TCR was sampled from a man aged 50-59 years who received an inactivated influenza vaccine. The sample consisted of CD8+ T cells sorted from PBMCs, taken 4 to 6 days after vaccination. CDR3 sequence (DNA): TGCGCCAGCAGCTTAGGGCAGCGGACCTACGAGCAGTACTTC. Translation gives CASSLGQRTYEQYF.